This T cell receptor (beta chain) emerged from a study of spatial heterogeneity in lung cancer. Study as a whole: The average count in raw reads for each unique TCR and UMI combination exceeded nine appearances.

For this clonotype: The antigen is undetermined. This beta chain is an unintended read in a library built for alpha chains; its size means little.

The time point: sample taken at primary tumor resection. In each case, whole RNA from tumor, nontumor lung or frozen PBMC was sequenced unsorted. There were 70 to 80 donors, all of them untreated patients with early-stage non-small cell lung cancer. In the library, each TCR cDNA molecule bore its own unique molecular identifier. TCRdb recomputed calls from the 5' RACE reads with MiXCR, one row per CDR3 protein. This sample has 2,500 to 4,000 distinct CDR3 sequences, with about 29% found just once. Overall study findings and caveats: Blood contained ubiquitous expanded tumor TCRs more at resection than at follow-up.

Germline trimming cut 5 bases from V and 13 bases from J; bases unmatched to any gene: 4. The length of the CDR3 is 11 residues. The clonotype comes from a female donor with early-stage non-small cell lung cancer. The rearrangement joins TRBV12-3 or TRBV12-4 to TRBJ2-1, with TRBD1 matching 8 bases. Specimen: PBMCs, collected at surgery. CDR3 in amino acids: CASSIGQGQFF. The CDR3 DNA sequence: TGTGCCAGCAGTATCGGACAGGGACAGTTCTTC.